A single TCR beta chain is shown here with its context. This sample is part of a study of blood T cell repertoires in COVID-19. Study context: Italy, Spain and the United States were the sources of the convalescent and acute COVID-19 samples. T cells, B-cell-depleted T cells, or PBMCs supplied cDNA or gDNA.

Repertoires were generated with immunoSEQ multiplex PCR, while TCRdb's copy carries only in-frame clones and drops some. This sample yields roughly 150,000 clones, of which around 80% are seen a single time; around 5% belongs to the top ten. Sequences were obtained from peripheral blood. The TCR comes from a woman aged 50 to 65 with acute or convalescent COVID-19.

The CDR3 DNA follows: TGTGCCAGCAGTTCCGGCGGGCCGAGCTCCTACAATGAGCAGTTCTTC. Protein: CASSSGGPSSYNEQFF. J is TRBJ2-1 and V is TRBV6-5; D possibly corresponds to TRBD2 (5 bases). Per germline, CDR1 MNHEY and CDR2 SVGAGI. V lost 4 bases to trimming and J lost 0 bases, with 13 bases between them. There are 16 residues in the CDR3.